This T cell receptor beta chain was sequenced in a study of blood T cell repertoires in COVID-19. The wider study: T cells, B-cell-depleted T cells, or PBMCs provided the cDNA or gDNA that served as material.

Losses at the gene ends were 3 bases for V and 5 bases for J; bases not matched to a gene: 5. In germline, CDR1 is SGHRS, CDR2 YFSETQ. This CDR3 is 15 amino acids long. Per the original methods: From reference gene primer amplification, estimates of nucleated cell counts were derived. Generated by immunoSEQ multiplex PCR, the TCRdb table keeps only in-frame clones and is missing some. V and J calls and clone size come straight from that table; D and trimming were deduced from the DNA. The sample holds about 300,000 clones, roughly 91% seen once. The sequenced sample consisted of peripheral blood. The TCR originated in a woman in her 30s with COVID-19, enrolled during active disease. The chain couples TRBV5-1 to TRBJ2-1; 10 bases are shared with TRBD1. CDR3 region: CASSSWTGGDNEQFF. The CDR3 DNA reads TGCGCCAGCAGCTCGTGGACAGGGGGGGACAATGAGCAGTTCTTC.